This T cell receptor (beta chain) was sequenced during a study of OX40 agonist ivuxolimab in advanced cancers. This clone appeared a single time. Assay: immunoSEQ multiplex PCR; the TCRdb copy retains only in-frame clones and omits some. The sample lists approximately 81,000 clones; approximately 90% were seen once. V was cut by 5 bases and J by 4 bases, with 17 bases left in between. Germline V CDR1 and CDR2: MNHNS, SASEGT. The CDR3 has 15 residues. This TCR was sampled from an adult with an advanced solid tumor such as melanoma, head and neck, liver or kidney cancer. The V call is TRBV6-1, the J call TRBJ1-2; a weak D match, TRBD1 (6 bases). Specimen: CD4+ or CD8+ T cells sorted from blood, collected in a trial of the OX40 agonist ivuxolimab. The CDR3 loop reads CASSLGQHGPYGYTF. For the CDR3, the DNA is TGTGCCAGCAGTCTCGGACAGCATGGTCCCTATGGCTACACCTTC.